The next 21 T cell receptor beta chains were all read from a single sample in a study of T cell changes during pregnancy in multiple sclerosis. Repertoires were generated with immunoSEQ multiplex PCR, while TCRdb's copy carries only in-frame clones and drops some. This table has about 74,000 clones, approximately 91% appearing once. The sequencing used peripheral blood, collected before pregnancy. The receptor set was obtained from a female donor with multiple sclerosis, enrolled in a pregnancy study.

The chain employs TRBV6-4 and TRBJ1-4; D not certain. This CDR3 region has 13 residues. V was cut by 4 bases and J by 3 bases, with 6 bases left in between. CDR1 is MRHNA and CDR2 is SNTAGT in the germline V gene. The CDR3 protein is CASSASPNEKLFF. The DNA for the CDR3 is TGTGCCAGCAGTGCATCCCCTAATGAAAAACTGTTTTTT.

This chain's CDR3 is CASSLQGANTGELFF. CDR3 DNA sequence: TGTGCCAGCAGCTTGCAGGGGGCGAACACCGGGGAGCTGTTTTTT. J is TRBJ2-2 and V is TRBV5-4, with 7 bases fitting TRBD1. The V and J ends lost 1 base and 0 bases, in that order; junction bases with no gene match: 0. The CDR3 consists of 15 residues. CDR1 and CDR2 from the germline V gene are SGHNT and YYREEE (reference sequence).

This clone was recorded only once. The rearrangement links TRBV7-2 to TRBJ1-6; D might be TRBD1 (5 bases). CDR1 is SGHTA, CDR2 FQGNSA, per germline. CDR3 size: 15 residues. The V gene lost 2 bases and the J gene lost 9 bases, with 14 bases spanning the gap. CDR3 sequence reads: CASSLTSQGGSPLHF. CDR3 bases: TGTGCCAGCAGCTTAACTTCTCAGGGAGGTTCACCCCTCCACTTT.

The chain has TRBV11-2 and TRBJ2-7; D may be TRBD1 (5 bases). V was trimmed by 4 bases and J by 5 bases, leaving 21 bases between them. The germline V gene encodes CDR1 SGHAT and CDR2 FQNNGV. This CDR3 is built from 16 residues. As DNA, the CDR3 is TGTGCCAGCAGCTCTCTCGGTGGGGCAGGGTACCACGAGCAGTACTTC. It encodes CASSSLGGAGYHEQYF.

The chain is built from TRBV6-4 and TRBJ1-1, with TRBD1 matching over 8 bases. CDR3 length equals 14 residues. Unmatched junction bases numbered 2, after V lost 4 bases and J lost 1 base. The germline V gene has CDR1 MRHNA and CDR2 SNTAGT. DNA for the CDR3: TGTGCCAGCAGTGCAGGACAGGGGAACACTGAAGCTTTCTTT. Translation: CASSAGQGNTEAFF.

V gene TRBV10-3 combines with J gene TRBJ1-1, with 9 bases that match TRBD1. CDR1 and CDR2 from the germline V gene are ENHRY and SYGVKD. The CDR3 is 17 residues long. The V segment lost 2 bases and the J segment 4 bases; nucleotides outside the gene matches: 11. The CDR3 here is CAISELFRDRVRTEAFF. CDR3 sequence (DNA): TGTGCCATCAGTGAGCTCTTCCGGGACAGGGTTCGCACTGAAGCTTTCTTT.

The chain carries TRBV7-2 and TRBJ1-6, with TRBD1 matching 8 bases. This CDR3 region has 18 residues. Germline values: CDR1 SGHTA, CDR2 FQGNSA. Trimming removed 1 base from V and 8 bases from J; junction bases left unmatched: 13. CDR3 sequence reads: CASSLGAPSRGPDSPLHF. For the CDR3, the DNA is TGTGCCAGCAGCTTAGGGGCCCCATCCAGGGGGCCGGATTCACCCCTCCACTTT. The entire variable domain, with the rest obtained from reference TRBV7-2 and TRBJ1-6, is as follows: GAGVSQSPSNKVTEKGKDVELRCDPISGHTALYWYRQSLGQGLEFLIYFQGNSAPDKSGLPSDRFSAERTGGSVSTLTIQRTQQEDSAVYLCASSLGAPSRGPDSPLHFGNGTRLTVT.

V usage is TRBV5-6 and J usage is TRBJ1-1; possibly TRBD1 for D (5 bases). There are 13 residues in the CDR3. From germline, CDR1 is SGHDT and CDR2 YYEEEE. V was clipped by 6 bases and J by 11 bases, with 20 bases between them. The CDR3 region has the DNA TGTGCCAGCACCCTGTGGGGGGAACAAGGGGCTTTCTTT. It is translated as CASTLWGEQGAFF.

This chain joins TRBV4-3 and TRBJ1-4, with D unresolved. The CDR3 has 15 residues. Germline V lookup: CDR1 LGHNA, CDR2 YSLEER. V was trimmed by 4 bases and J by 5 bases, leaving 14 bases between them. CDR3 sequence (DNA): TGCGCCAGCAGCCCAGAGGAGGTTACGAATGAAAAACTGTTTTTT. This gives the protein CASSPEEVTNEKLFF.

This chain uses TRBV27 with TRBJ2-3; a possible D gene is TRBD1 (6 bases). The ends were cut back, 4 bases at V and 3 bases at J, with 8 bases in the middle. CDR3 length: 13 amino acids. Germline V gene data show CDR1 as MNHEY and CDR2 as SMNVEV (reference sequence). CDR3 amino acids: CASSYRGTDTQYF. The CDR3 coding sequence is TGTGCCAGCAGTTATAGGGGGACAGATACGCAGTATTTT.

In its sample, this clone was seen once. The chain uses TRBV30 and TRBJ1-5, with D perhaps matching TRBD1 (6 bases). The length of the CDR3 is 13 residues. The germline gives CDR1 GTSNPN, CDR2 SVGIG (reference sequence). With 8 bases removed from V and 3 bases from J, the gap between germline ends came to 14 bases. The DNA for the CDR3 is TGTGCCGCCGCTACAGGGAACAATCAGCCCCAGCATTTT. The encoded protein is CAAATGNNQPQHF.

The rearrangement joins TRBV7-6 to TRBJ2-7; 8 bases map to TRBD1. Trimming removed 5 bases from V and 5 bases from J; junction bases left unmatched: 8. CDR3 size: 14 residues. Germline assignment: CDR1 SGHVS and CDR2 FNYEAQ. The CDR3 here is CASSARTGFHEQYF. In DNA form, the CDR3 reads TGTGCCAGCAGCGCACGGACAGGGTTCCACGAGCAGTACTTC.

This chain joins TRBV19 and TRBJ2-7; D might be TRBD1 (6 bases). The germline V and J ends were trimmed by 4 bases and 5 bases, with 12 bases remaining between them. Germline CDR1 and CDR2: LNHDA and SQIVND (reference sequence). The CDR3 has 13 amino acids. CDR3 region: CASSNLRGDEQYF. The CDR3 DNA reads TGTGCCAGTAGTAACCTCAGGGGTGACGAGCAGTACTTC.

The chain employs TRBV7-6 and TRBJ1-3; TRBD1 matches 8 bases. Germline V CDR1 and CDR2: SGHVS, FNYEAQ. J was trimmed by 0 bases and V by 4 bases; bases with no gene match: 14. This CDR3 has 19 residues. In DNA, the CDR3 is TGTGCCAGCAGCTCGAGGACAGGGCTATTTTTAAGCTCTGGAAACACCATATATTTT. The encoded protein is CASSSRTGLFLSSGNTIYF. Filled out from reference TRBV7-6 and TRBJ1-3, the complete variable domain reads GAGVSQSPRYKVTKRGQDVALRCDPISGHVSLYWYRQALGQGPEFLTYFNYEAQQDKSGLPNDRFSAERPEGSISTLTIQRTEQRDSAMYRCASSSRTGLFLSSGNTIYFGEGSWLTVV.

The CDR3, as DNA: TGTGCCAGCAGCTTATCGGTAGCGGGAAGCTCCTACAATGAGCAGTTCTTC. It encodes CASSLSVAGSSYNEQFF. J is TRBJ2-1 and V is TRBV7-6, with TRBD2 matching 8 bases. Germline CDR1 and CDR2: SGHVS and FNYEAQ. The junction had 6 bases not matched to a gene; V was cut back by 2 bases and J by 0 bases. The CDR3 spans 17 residues.

The chain uses TRBV5-6 and TRBJ2-7, with 13 positions matching TRBD2. Germline CDR1 reads SGHDT; CDR2 reads YYEEEE. This CDR3 comprises 17 residues. V shed 4 bases and J 2 bases; nucleotides not matched to a gene: 9. DNA for the CDR3: TGTGCCAGCAGCGGACTAGCGGGAGAGGGGAGGACCTACGAGCAGTACTTC. Translating gives CASSGLAGEGRTYEQYF.

The chain joins TRBV5-8 to TRBJ2-7; no firm D call. V lost 0 bases and J lost 2, with 12 bases in between. Germline V gene data show CDR1 as SGHTS and CDR2 as YDEGEE. The CDR3 length is 15 residues. CDR3 sequence (DNA): TGTGCCAGCAGCTTGGTGACTGGGTTTACCTACGAGCAGTACTTC. Translation gives CASSLVTGFTYEQYF.

The chain employs TRBV10-3 and TRBJ2-3; D unclear. This CDR3 contains 14 residues. Germline CDR1 reads ENHRY; CDR2 reads SYGVKD. The V end was cut by 2 bases, the J end by 4 bases, with 10 bases between. The CDR3 is CAISEDQESDTQYF. The CDR3 nucleotides read TGTGCCATCAGTGAGGATCAGGAATCAGATACGCAGTATTTT.

The chain carries TRBV19 and TRBJ1-5, with D possibly matching TRBD1 (5 bases). The CDR3 runs to 14 residues. Trimming pared 4 bases from V and 8 bases from J, leaving 15 bases between. Germline loops: CDR1 LNHDA, CDR2 SQIVND (reference sequence). The CDR3 reads CASSTGYGSEPQHF. CDR3 DNA sequence: TGTGCCAGTAGTACAGGGTACGGTAGTGAGCCCCAGCATTTT.

This rearrangement joins TRBV5-4 to TRBJ2-7; TRBD1 agrees at 8 bases. The junction had 11 bases not matched to a gene; V was cut back by 0 bases and J by 6 bases. CDR3 length: 16 amino acids. Germline V gene data show CDR1 as SGHNT and CDR2 as YYREEE (reference sequence). The CDR3 here is CASSLGLGQGGLEQYF. The CDR3 DNA follows: TGTGCCAGCAGCTTGGGTCTTGGACAGGGAGGCCTCGAGCAGTACTTC.

The chain uses TRBV7-8 and TRBJ1-3, with D maybe TRBD1 (5 bases). CDR3 length equals 16 residues. V shed 0 bases and J shed 0 bases, with 9 bases lying between them. Germline V lookup: CDR1 SGHVS, CDR2 FQNEAQ. The CDR3 region is CASSLARVGSGNTIYF. The CDR3, as DNA: TGTGCCAGCAGCTTAGCCAGGGTAGGCTCTGGAAACACCATATATTTT.